Below are 13 T cell receptor beta chains sequenced from a single sample in a study of regulatory T cells in long-lasting Graves disease. The time point denotes: persistent/refractory GD, antithyroid drugs over 5 years with positive TRAb. Following extraction of RNA from PBMCs, that RNA was used to make the TCR library. TCR beta libraries were built with iRepertoire HTBI primers and Arm-PCR of CDR3 regions. One entry per CDR3 protein results from TCRdb running MiXCR on the multiplex PCR reads. The sample lists some 430,000 distinct CDR3 sequences; 20% to 25% were seen once. Material: peripheral blood mononuclear cells (PBMCs), obtained when the disease was refractory, from a patient treated with antithyroid drugs. Source of these receptors: a female donor with Graves disease.

This clonotype has only one observation. V usage is TRBV7-2 and J usage is TRBJ2-7, with D perhaps matching TRBD1 (6 bases). Germline V gives CDR1 SGHTA, CDR2 FQGNSA. V was cut by 3 bases and J by 6 bases, with 9 bases left in between. The CDR3 loop spans 12 amino acids. DNA of the CDR3: TGTGCCAGCAGCTTTAGCAGGGGCGAGCAGTACTTC. As protein: CASSFSRGEQYF.

V is TRBV7-9 and J is TRBJ2-1, with 8 bases aligning to TRBD2. Germline V gives CDR1 SEHNR, CDR2 FQNEAQ (reference sequence). Germline trimming cut 5 bases from V and 3 bases from J; bases unmatched to any gene: 3. This CDR3 has 14 residues. The CDR3 protein is CASSPGTSYNEQFF. CDR3 DNA: TGTGCCAGCAGCCCCGGGACTAGCTACAATGAGCAGTTCTTC.

This clonotype occurred many times. The V and J genes are TRBV7-8 and TRBJ1-5; D not certain. Germline V lookup: CDR1 SGHVS, CDR2 FQNEAQ. V dropped 7 bases and J dropped 8 bases, with 15 bases sitting between them. There are 13 residues in the CDR3. DNA for the CDR3: TGTGCCAGCACCCTCGGGTTTGGTGAGCCCCAGCATTTT. It encodes CASTLGFGEPQHF.

The chain recombines TRBV10-3 with TRBJ2-7; tentative D call: TRBD1 (6 bases). This CDR3 is 12 amino acids long. Trimming took off 6 bases at V and 3 bases at J, with 9 bases between the two ends. Germline V gene sequence: CDR1 ENHRY, CDR2 SYGVKD. CDR3 residues: CAIRGHDYEQYF. The CDR3 DNA is TGTGCCATCAGGGGACACGACTACGAGCAGTACTTC.

This sequence joins TRBV7-6 and TRBJ2-3; TRBD1 matches at 8 bases. The germline V gene has CDR1 SGHVS and CDR2 FNYEAQ. The CDR3 contains 15 residues. J was trimmed by 2 bases and V by 5 bases; bases with no gene match: 6. The CDR3 bases are TGTGCCAGCAGCACCGGGACAGGATTCACAGATACGCAGTATTTT. It translates to CASSTGTGFTDTQYF.

This clonotype has ten or more counts. This chain connects TRBV9 to TRBJ1-2, with no clear D. Germline assignment: CDR1 SGDLS and CDR2 YYNGEE. The length of the CDR3 is 12 residues. With 5 bases removed from V and 4 bases from J, the gap between germline ends came to 9 bases. In DNA form, the CDR3 reads TGTGCCAGCAGAACCTTGGGCTATGGCTACACCTTC. Translated, it gives CASRTLGYGYTF.

This clonotype was observed many times. V and J are TRBV28 and TRBJ2-7, with 10 bases fitting TRBD1. The V segment lost 7 bases and the J segment 0 bases; nucleotides outside the gene matches: 6. The length of the CDR3 is 15 residues. From germline, CDR1 is MDHEN and CDR2 SYDVKM. The chain's CDR3 is CASTGTGDNSYEQYF. CDR3 DNA sequence: TGTGCCAGCACGGGGACAGGGGACAACTCCTACGAGCAGTACTTC.

The chain combines TRBV19 with TRBJ2-2; TRBD1 aligns across 7 bases. After removal of 3 bases from V and 0 bases from J, the junction contained 1 base not matched to a gene. The CDR3 runs to 15 residues. Germline CDR1 is LNHDA and CDR2 is SQIVND (reference sequence). CDR3 protein: CASSITGANTGELFF. The CDR3 DNA reads TGTGCCAGTAGTATCACAGGGGCGAACACCGGGGAGCTGTTTTTT.

This clonotype was found a few times. The chain joins TRBV19 to TRBJ2-7, with a weak D call TRBD2 (5 bases). V was trimmed by 4 bases and J by 5 bases, leaving 12 bases between them. Germline V gene data show CDR1 as LNHDA and CDR2 as SQIVND (reference sequence). This CDR3 region has 13 residues. DNA for the CDR3: TGTGCCAGTAGTAGCGGGTTAACCGACGAGCAGTACTTC. Encoded protein: CASSSGLTDEQYF.

This clonotype came up many times. V is TRBV11-2 and J is TRBJ1-1, with no clear D. This CDR3 has 14 residues. The V and J ends lost 3 bases and 0 bases respectively, with 8 bases between them. Germline V gives CDR1 SGHAT, CDR2 FQNNGV. The CDR3 DNA reads as TGTGCCAGCAGCTTCCCCCTCATGAACACTGAAGCTTTCTTT. Translated, it gives CASSFPLMNTEAFF.

This clonotype was detected many times. V and J are TRBV19 and TRBJ1-4, with D unclear. CDR1 is LNHDA and CDR2 is SQIVND in the germline V gene (reference sequence). This CDR3 has 16 residues. The germline V and J ends were trimmed by 5 bases and 0 bases, with 13 bases remaining between them. CDR3 in DNA: TGTGCCAGTAGTCTCCGACACAGAGCAACTAATGAAAAACTGTTTTTT. It yields the protein CASSLRHRATNEKLFF.

In this sample, this clonotype turned up many times. J is TRBJ1-1 and V is TRBV20-1; D may be TRBD1 (6 bases). CDR1 is DFQATT and CDR2 is SNEGSKA in the germline V gene (reference sequence). The CDR3 has 13 amino acids. The germline V and J ends were trimmed by 3 bases and 6 bases, with 14 bases remaining between them. The CDR3 region has the DNA TGCAGTGCTAGCAGCCAGGGGATCCCTGAAGCTTTCTTT. It yields the protein CSASSQGIPEAFF.

This clonotype was counted ten times or more. CDR3 region: CASSEVTGSRAFF. The CDR3 DNA reads as TGTGCCAGCAGTGAGGTGACGGGTAGTAGAGCTTTCTTT. V gene TRBV2 combines with J gene TRBJ1-1; D is undetermined. Trimming removed 3 bases at V and 10 bases at J, with 15 bases between. Germline V gene data show CDR1 as SNHLY and CDR2 as FYNNEI. The CDR3 is made up of 13 amino acids.